This TCR beta chain was retrieved from a study of sequential checkpoint blockade in melanoma. Study overall: First-line arms were nivolumab then ipilimumab, or the reverse, randomized 1:1. After both sequences, patients received maintenance nivolumab. General study findings and limits: In arm A, pretreatment tumor clonality was associated with response.

V was pared by 5 bases and J by 0 bases, with 10 bases between. The CDR3 extends over 14 amino acids. The germline gives CDR1 SGHNT, CDR2 YENEEA. Treatment in this sample: randomized to nivolumab then ipilimumab (arm A) or the reverse (arm B). Produced via immunoSEQ multiplex PCR; TCRdb's table is partial and in-frame only. The sample contains about 37,000 clones, 32% of which appear only once. This clone was counted at least ten times. Its antigen remains unidentified. The sequences come from tumor tissue (inferred from file names), collected from a patient given nivolumab and ipilimumab in sequence. V usage is TRBV11-3 and J usage is TRBJ1-1; D is unresolved. The TCR was taken from a human donor with melanoma. CDR3 in amino acids: CASSPNSMNTEAFF. CDR3 sequence (DNA): TGTGCCAGCAGCCCAAACAGCATGAACACTGAAGCTTTCTTT.